This T cell receptor beta chain stems from a study of cytomegalovirus exposure and HLA in healthy donors. Whole-study findings and limits: Looking again later, the authors saw that most CMV-associated TCR beta chains seemed HLA-restricted.

In the PCR, 60 Vbeta and 13 Jbeta primers were used. Assay used: immunoSEQ multiplex PCR; TCRdb lists only in-frame clones, some missing. The sample lists roughly 100,000 clones, around 74% occurring once. This clone appeared a few times. Its antigen is currently unknown. Donors sampled were nominally healthy, though unrecorded immune exposures were likely. The sequenced material came from PBMCs. The origin of this receptor is a man aged 40-49 years in good health and CMV-seropositive.

CDR3 sequence: CASSQLAVGYEQYF. The CDR3 DNA sequence: TGTGCCAGCAGCCAACTAGCGGTCGGTTACGAGCAGTACTTC. The chain carries TRBV7-6 and TRBJ2-7, with 8 bases lining up with TRBD2. After removal of 5 bases from V and 4 bases from J, the junction contained 7 bases not matched to a gene. The CDR3 consists of 14 residues. CDR1 is SGHVS and CDR2 is FNYEAQ in the germline V gene.